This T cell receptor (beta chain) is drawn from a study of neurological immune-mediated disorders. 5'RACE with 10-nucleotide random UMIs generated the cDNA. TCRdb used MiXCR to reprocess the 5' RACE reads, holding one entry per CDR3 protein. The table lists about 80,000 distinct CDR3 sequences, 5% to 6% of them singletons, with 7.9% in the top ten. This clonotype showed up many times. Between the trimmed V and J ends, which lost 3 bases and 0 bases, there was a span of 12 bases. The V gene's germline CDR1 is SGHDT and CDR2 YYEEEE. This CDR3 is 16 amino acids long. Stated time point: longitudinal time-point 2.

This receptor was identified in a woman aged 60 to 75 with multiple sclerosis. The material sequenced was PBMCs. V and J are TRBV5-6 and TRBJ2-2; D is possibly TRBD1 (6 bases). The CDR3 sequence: CASSWIGQSNTGELFF. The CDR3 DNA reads TGTGCCAGCAGCTGGATAGGACAGTCGAACACCGGGGAGCTGTTTTTT.